This passage covers 10 T cell receptor beta chains from one sample sequenced in a study of T cell responses to AZD1222 COVID-19 vaccine. Repertoires were generated with immunoSEQ multiplex PCR, while TCRdb's copy carries only in-frame clones and drops some. The sample shows roughly 140,000 clones, 93% of them seen only once. The sample here was peripheral blood, taken after recovery from COVID-19. Receptors were obtained from an adult who had recovered from COVID-19.

V is TRBV21-1 and J is TRBJ2-6; no DNA check was done on the table's D call, TRBD1. TRBV21-1 is flagged as a pseudogene. The CDR3 has 19 residues. The CDR3 coding sequence is TGTGCCAGCATCTCTCCCGGGACAGGGTCTTTTGATGGGGCCAACGTCCTGACTTTC. It is translated as CASISPGTGSFDGANVLTF.

V gene TRBV6-5 combines with J gene TRBJ2-2; no definite D call. Trimming removed 6 bases from V and 2 bases from J, with 7 bases in between. CDR3 length equals 13 residues. The germline gives CDR1 MNHEY, CDR2 SVGAGI. The CDR3 DNA reads TGTGCCAGCAGGGGCGAAAACACCGGGGAGCTGTTTTTT. Amino acids: CASRGENTGELFF.

The chain is built from TRBV2 and TRBJ2-7; D might be TRBD2 (5 bases). The CDR3 sequence is 13 residues long. V lost 6 bases and J lost 7, with 16 bases in between. In germline, CDR1 is SNHLY, CDR2 FYNNEI. The CDR3 DNA follows: TGTGCCAGCAGCCCGGGATCCGCCTTAGAGCAGTACTTC. Translated, it gives CASSPGSALEQYF.

The chain recombines TRBV18 with TRBJ2-7; TRBD2 agrees at 7 bases. This CDR3 has 16 residues. Germline V gene lookup returns CDR1 KGHSH and CDR2 LQKENI. J gave up 4 bases and V 3 bases, and 12 bases lay outside the gene matches. Here the CDR3 DNA reads TGTGCCAGCTCACCGGGGATTCAGTCTAGCGGTTACGAGCAGTACTTC. This codes for CASSPGIQSSGYEQYF. Variable domain in full (rest from reference TRBV18 and TRBJ2-7): NAGVMQNPRHLVRRRGQEARLRCSPMKGHSHVYWYRQLPEEGLKFMVYLQKENIIDESGMPKERFSAEFPKEGPSILRIQQVVRGDSAAYFCASSPGIQSSGYEQYFGPGTRLTVT.

The chain combines TRBV7-9 with TRBJ1-6, with D uncertain. V was pared by 1 base and J by 0 bases, with 7 bases between. Germline V gives CDR1 SEHNR, CDR2 FQNEAQ (reference sequence). The CDR3 runs 16 residues. CDR3 region: CASSLGASSYNSPLHF. The CDR3 DNA sequence: TGTGCCAGCAGCTTAGGAGCTAGCTCCTATAATTCACCCCTCCACTTT.

This chain uses TRBV19 with TRBJ1-2; no clear D gene. Germline CDR1 is LNHDA and CDR2 is SQIVND (reference sequence). The CDR3 sequence is 13 residues long. V lost 3 bases, J lost 2 bases, and 7 bases lay in between. CDR3 residues: CASSIKINYGYTF. DNA for the CDR3: TGTGCCAGTAGTATCAAGATCAACTATGGCTACACCTTC.

Here the CDR3 reads CASNLSDRGPYEQYF. The CDR3 bases are TGTGCCAGCAACCTTTCGGACAGGGGACCCTACGAGCAGTACTTC. The chain links TRBV6-5 to TRBJ2-7; TRBD1 matches 9 bases. V shed 7 bases, J shed 2 bases, and the junction held 9 bases outside the gene matches. The CDR3 has 15 residues. Per germline, CDR1 MNHEY and CDR2 SVGAGI.

This sequence joins TRBV5-4 and TRBJ2-7; 8 nucleotides match TRBD1. The CDR3 has 16 residues. The germline V gene has CDR1 SGHNT and CDR2 YYREEE (reference sequence). Trimming took 3 bases from V and 0 from J; bases not matched to a gene: 8. CDR3 DNA sequence: TGTGCCAGCAGCTCGGGACAGGAACGAAGCTCCTACGAGCAGTACTTC. Protein product: CASSSGQERSSYEQYF.

This clone appeared a few times. The chain carries TRBV11-2 and TRBJ2-7; 10 bases are shared with TRBD1. Germline loops: CDR1 SGHAT, CDR2 FQNNGV. V was clipped by 5 bases and J by 5 bases; unmatched bases: 15. The CDR3 spans 17 residues. The CDR3 spells CASSQNVLGQGLHEQYF. CDR3 coding DNA: TGTGCCAGCAGCCAAAACGTCCTGGGACAGGGGCTTCACGAGCAGTACTTC.

This sequence joins TRBV19 and TRBJ2-1; TRBD1 matches at 7 bases. CDR3 length: 16 amino acids. Germline loops: CDR1 LNHDA, CDR2 SQIVND (reference sequence). The V and J ends lost 3 bases and 7 bases, in that order; junction bases with no gene match: 12. This CDR3 is CASSIRPPGTDNEQFF. As DNA, the CDR3 is TGTGCCAGTAGTATCCGACCACCCGGGACAGATAATGAGCAGTTCTTC.